The present TCR beta chain was sequenced within a study of blood T cell repertoires in COVID-19. Study background: The study drew acute and convalescent COVID-19 samples from the United States, Italy and Spain. Sources were T cells, B-cell-depleted T cells, or PBMCs; the material itself was cDNA or gDNA.

Per the original methods: By means of reference gene primer amplification, nucleated cell counts were estimated. TCRdb's table, derived via immunoSEQ multiplex PCR, lists solely in-frame clones and lacks some. V and J calls and clone size come straight from that table; D and trimming were deduced from the DNA. The sample contains 250,000 or so clones, roughly 79% of which appear only once. In germline, CDR1 is KGHSH, CDR2 LQKENI. The length of the CDR3 is 13 residues. V was pared by 1 base and J by 3 bases, with 5 bases between. This clone was seen only a few times. This TCR was sampled from an elderly woman with acute or convalescent COVID-19. The V call is TRBV18, the J call TRBJ2-3; D is possibly TRBD2 (5 bases). The sample consisted of peripheral blood. The CDR3, as DNA: TGTGCCAGCTCACCACGGGAGACAGATACGCAGTATTTT. Translation gives CASSPRETDTQYF. Full variable domain (outside the CDR3, taken from reference TRBV18 and TRBJ2-3): NAGVMQNPRHLVRRRGQEARLRCSPMKGHSHVYWYRQLPEEGLKFMVYLQKENIIDESGMPKERFSAEFPKEGPSILRIQQVVRGDSAAYFCASSPRETDTQYFGPGTRLTVL.